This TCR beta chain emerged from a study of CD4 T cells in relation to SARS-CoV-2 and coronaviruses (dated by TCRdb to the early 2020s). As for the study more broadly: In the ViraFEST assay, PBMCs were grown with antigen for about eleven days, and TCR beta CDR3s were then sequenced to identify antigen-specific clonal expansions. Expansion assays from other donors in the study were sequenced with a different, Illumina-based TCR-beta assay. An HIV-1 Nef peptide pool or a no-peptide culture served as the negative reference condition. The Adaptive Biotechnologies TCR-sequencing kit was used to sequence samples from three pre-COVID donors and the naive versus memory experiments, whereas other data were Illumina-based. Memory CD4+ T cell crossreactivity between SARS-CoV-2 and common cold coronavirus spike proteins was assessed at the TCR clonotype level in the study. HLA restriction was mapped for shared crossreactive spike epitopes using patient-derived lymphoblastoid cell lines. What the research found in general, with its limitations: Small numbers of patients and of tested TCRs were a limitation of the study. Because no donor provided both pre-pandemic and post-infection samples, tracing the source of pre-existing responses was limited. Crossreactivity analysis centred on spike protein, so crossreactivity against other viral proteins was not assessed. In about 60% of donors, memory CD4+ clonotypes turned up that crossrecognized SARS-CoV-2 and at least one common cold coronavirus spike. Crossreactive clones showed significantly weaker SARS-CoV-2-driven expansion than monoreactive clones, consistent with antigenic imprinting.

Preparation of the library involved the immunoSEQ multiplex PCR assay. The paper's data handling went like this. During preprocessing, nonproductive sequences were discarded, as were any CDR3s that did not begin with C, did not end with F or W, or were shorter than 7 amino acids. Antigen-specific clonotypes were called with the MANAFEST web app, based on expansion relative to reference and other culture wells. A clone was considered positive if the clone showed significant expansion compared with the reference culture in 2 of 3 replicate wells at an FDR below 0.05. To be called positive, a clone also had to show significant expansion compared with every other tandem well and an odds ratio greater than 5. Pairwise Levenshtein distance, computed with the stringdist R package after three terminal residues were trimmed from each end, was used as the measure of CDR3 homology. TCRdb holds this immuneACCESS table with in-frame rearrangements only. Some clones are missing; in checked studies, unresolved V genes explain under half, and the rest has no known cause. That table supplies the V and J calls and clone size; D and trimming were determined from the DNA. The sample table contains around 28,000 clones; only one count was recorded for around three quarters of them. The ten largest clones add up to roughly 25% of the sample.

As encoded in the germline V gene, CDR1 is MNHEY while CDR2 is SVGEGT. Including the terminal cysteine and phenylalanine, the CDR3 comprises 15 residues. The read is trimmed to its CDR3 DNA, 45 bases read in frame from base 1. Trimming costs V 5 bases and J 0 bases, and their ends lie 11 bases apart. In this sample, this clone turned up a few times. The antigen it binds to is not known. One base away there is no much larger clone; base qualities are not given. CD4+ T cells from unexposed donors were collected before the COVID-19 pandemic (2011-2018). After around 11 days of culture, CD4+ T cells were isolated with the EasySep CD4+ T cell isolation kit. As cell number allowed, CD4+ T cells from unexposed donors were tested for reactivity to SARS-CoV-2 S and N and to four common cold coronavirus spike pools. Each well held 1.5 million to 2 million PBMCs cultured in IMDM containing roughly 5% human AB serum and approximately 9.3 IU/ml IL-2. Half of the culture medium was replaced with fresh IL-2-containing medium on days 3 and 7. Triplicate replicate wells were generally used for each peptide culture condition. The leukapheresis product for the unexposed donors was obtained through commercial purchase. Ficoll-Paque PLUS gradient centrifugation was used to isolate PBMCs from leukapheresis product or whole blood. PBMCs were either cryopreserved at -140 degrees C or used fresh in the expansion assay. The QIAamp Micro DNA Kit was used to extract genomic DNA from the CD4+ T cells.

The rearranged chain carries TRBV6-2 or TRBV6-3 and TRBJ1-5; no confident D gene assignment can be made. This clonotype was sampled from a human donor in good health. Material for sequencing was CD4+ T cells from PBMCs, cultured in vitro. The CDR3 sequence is CASSRAGYSNQPQHF. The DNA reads TGTGCCAGCAGTCGCGCGGGTTATAGCAATCAGCCCCAGCATTTT.